A selection of T cell receptor beta chains follows, all from one sample in a study of radiation and T cells in renal cell carcinoma. The repertoire was sequenced with immunoSEQ multiplex PCR; TCRdb's copy has only in-frame clones and lacks some. The repertoire includes around 120,000 clones, roughly 77% of them detected once, and less than 2.5% sits in the top ten. The sequences come from blood, collected from a patient whose treatment included radiotherapy and nephrectomy. The receptors come from a woman between 55 and 75 years old with renal cell carcinoma. Both conserved end residues are part of each CDR3. The D gene is left open where the match is weak. Expanded clones get a size class; other rows say once, few or many, or leave the size out.

J: TRBJ2-5; size: NA; D: NA; V: TRBV11-2; CDR3: CASSPRGGSTRSGAETQYF; DNA: TGTGCCAGCAGCCCCCGAGGGGGGTCTACTAGGTCGGGGGCGGAGACCCAGTACTTC
J: TRBJ1-4; size: NA; D: TRBD1; V: TRBV29-1; CDR3: CSVTGQVNEKLFF; DNA: TGCAGCGTTACAGGACAGGTTAATGAAAAACTGTTTTTT
J: TRBJ2-1; size: few; D: TRBD2; V: TRBV2; CDR3: CATSGLAGEHEQFF; DNA: TGTGCCACCTCCGGACTAGCGGGAGAACATGAGCAGTTCTTC
J: TRBJ1-3; size: NA; D: NA; V: TRBV19; CDR3: CATGRGNGNTIYF; DNA: TGTGCCACCGGACGGGGGAATGGAAACACCATATATTTT
J: TRBJ1-4; size: NA; D: TRBD1; V: TRBV9; CDR3: CASSVAQGVNEKLFF; DNA: TGTGCCAGCAGCGTAGCTCAGGGGGTAAATGAAAAACTGTTTTTT
J: TRBJ2-1; size: NA; D: NA; V: TRBV7-6; CDR3: CASSLVRQFYDYSSYNEQFF; DNA: TGTGCCAGCAGCTTAGTCCGGCAGTTCTACGACTACAGCTCCTACAATGAGCAGTTCTTC
J: TRBJ2-1; size: NA; D: NA; V: TRBV5-1; CDR3: CASSDRAGGNEQFF; DNA: TGCGCCAGCAGTGACAGGGCGGGGGGAAATGAGCAGTTCTTC
J: TRBJ2-2; size: few; D: NA; V: TRBV5-1; CDR3: CASSPTATSNTGELFF; DNA: TGCGCCAGCAGCCCCACAGCGACCTCGAACACCGGGGAGCTGTTTTTT
J: TRBJ2-3; size: NA; D: NA; V: TRBV5-1; CDR3: CASSLAQYTDTQYF; DNA: TGCGCCAGCAGCTTGGCGCAGTACACAGATACGCAGTATTTT
J: TRBJ2-3; size: once; D: TRBD1; V: TRBV29-1; CDR3: CSVEGGQYTDTQYF; DNA: TGCAGCGTTGAAGGGGGACAGTACACAGATACGCAGTATTTT
J: TRBJ1-2; size: NA; D: NA; V: TRBV2; CDR3: CASSPYTSRTNYGYTF; DNA: TGTGCCAGCAGTCCCTACACTTCACGGACTAACTATGGCTACACCTTC
J: TRBJ1-3; size: once; D: TRBD1; V: TRBV28; CDR3: CASSFPFGQGAGTIYF; DNA: TGTGCCAGCAGTTTCCCCTTTGGACAGGGGGCGGGCACCATATATTTT
J: TRBJ2-5; size: NA; D: NA; V: TRBV18; CDR3: CASSPPVGETQYF; DNA: TGTGCCAGCTCACCACCCGTGGGAGAGACCCAGTACTTC
J: TRBJ1-5; size: NA; D: TRBD1; V: TRBV5-5; CDR3: CASSLGRGEPQHF; DNA: TGTGCCAGCAGCTTGGGCAGGGGGGAGCCCCAGCATTTT
J: TRBJ1-1; size: few; D: NA; V: TRBV2; CDR3: CASSRGQNTEAFF; DNA: TGTGCCAGCAGCAGAGGACAGAACACTGAAGCTTTCTTT
J: TRBJ2-1; size: NA; D: TRBD1; V: TRBV7-2; CDR3: CASSLGQYNEQFF; DNA: TGTGCCAGCAGCTTGGGACAGTACAATGAGCAGTTCTTC
J: TRBJ1-1; size: NA; D: NA; V: TRBV18; CDR3: CASDDRITEAFF; DNA: TGTGCCAGCGACGACAGGATCACTGAAGCTTTCTTT
J: TRBJ2-1; size: NA; D: NA; V: TRBV5-4; CDR3: CASSQSSYNEQFF; DNA: TGTGCCAGCAGCCAGAGCTCCTACAATGAGCAGTTCTTC
J: TRBJ2-7; size: NA; D: TRBD1; V: TRBV6-5; CDR3: CASSYGTGGTYEQYF; DNA: TGTGCCAGCAGTTACGGAACAGGGGGAACCTACGAGCAGTACTTC
J: TRBJ2-7; size: NA; D: TRBD1; V: TRBV5-8; CDR3: CASSPGTGFYEQYF; DNA: TGTGCCAGCAGCCCCGGGACAGGGTTCTACGAGCAGTACTTC
J: TRBJ2-3; size: NA; D: NA; V: TRBV19; CDR3: CASSMSPGGSRDTQYF; DNA: TGTGCCAGTAGTATGAGCCCAGGGGGGAGTCGAGATACGCAGTATTTT
J: TRBJ1-6; size: NA; D: NA; V: TRBV5-1; CDR3: CASKRDGENSPLHF; DNA: TGCGCCAGCAAACGGGACGGAGAAAATTCACCCCTCCACTTT
J: TRBJ1-2; size: NA; D: NA; V: TRBV5-1; CDR3: CASSWDLTGYTF; DNA: TGCGCCAGCAGCTGGGACCTTACGGGCTACACCTTC
J: TRBJ2-7; size: NA; D: NA; V: TRBV28; CDR3: CASSWGPKYEQYF; DNA: TGTGCCAGCAGTTGGGGACCGAAATACGAGCAGTACTTC
J: TRBJ2-7; size: NA; D: TRBD1; V: TRBV5-5; CDR3: CASSPRQGPYEQYF; DNA: TGTGCCAGCAGCCCGAGACAGGGTCCCTACGAGCAGTACTTC
J: TRBJ2-7; size: NA; D: TRBD1; V: TRBV29-1; CDR3: CSVAGDRANEQYF; DNA: TGCAGCGTTGCCGGGGACAGGGCCAACGAGCAGTACTTC
J: TRBJ1-6; size: few; D: NA; V: TRBV13; CDR3: CASSRAYNSPLHF; DNA: TGTGCCAGCAGCCGCGCTTATAATTCACCCCTCCACTTT
J: TRBJ2-7; size: NA; D: NA; V: TRBV27; CDR3: CASSVTGTGHEQYF; DNA: TGTGCCAGCAGTGTAACCGGGACCGGCCACGAGCAGTACTTC
J: TRBJ1-2; size: NA; D: TRBD1; V: TRBV6-5; CDR3: CASSYSGQGYGYTF; DNA: TGTGCCAGCAGTTACTCGGGACAGGGATATGGCTACACCTTC
J: TRBJ1-2; size: NA; D: TRBD1; V: TRBV2; CDR3: CASSESGWDRYGYTF; DNA: TGTGCCAGCAGTGAATCCGGCTGGGACAGGTATGGCTACACCTTC
J: TRBJ1-2; size: NA; D: TRBD1; V: TRBV5-4; CDR3: CASSIGTGGFGYTF; DNA: TGTGCCAGCAGCATCGGGACAGGGGGCTTTGGCTACACCTTC
J: TRBJ2-4; size: once; D: NA; V: TRBV5-1; CDR3: CASSSAPGADLAKNIQYF; DNA: TGCGCCAGCAGCTCGGCCCCTGGGGCAGACTTAGCCAAAAACATTCAGTACTTC
J: TRBJ2-1; size: NA; D: TRBD2; V: TRBV4-2; CDR3: CASSQDESHYRALAGSGEQFF; DNA: TGTGCCAGCAGCCAAGATGAGAGTCACTACAGGGCACTAGCGGGGAGTGGTGAGCAGTTCTTC
J: TRBJ1-2; size: NA; D: TRBD1; V: TRBV5-6; CDR3: CASSRPGQGAGGYTF; DNA: TGTGCCAGCAGCCGTCCGGGACAGGGGGCCGGGGGCTACACCTTC
J: TRBJ1-1; size: NA; D: TRBD1; V: TRBV19; CDR3: CASSNRTGRSEAFF; DNA: TGTGCCAGTAGTAACAGGACAGGGCGTTCTGAAGCTTTCTTT
J: TRBJ1-3; size: once; D: NA; V: TRBV5-8; CDR3: CASSIGNTIYF; DNA: TGTGCCAGCAGTATTGGAAACACCATATATTTT